A selection of T cell receptor beta chains follows, all from one sample in a study of shared clonotypes between healthy human individuals. The protocol was immunoSEQ multiplex PCR, while the TCRdb copy is restricted to in-frame clones and leaves out a portion. The sample lists roughly 2,500,000 clones; 80% to 95% were seen once. The specimen sequenced was naive CD4+ T cells from PBMCs. These receptor sequences come from a young man in good health. Some clones in this sample may be carry-over from other donors' samples. The conserved cysteine and the conserved F or W are not part of the CDR3 here.

v_gene: TRBV13; CDR3aa: ASSTGTRSSYNEQF
v_gene: TRBV15; CDR3aa: ATSRAGNGPSYEQY
v_gene: TRBV27; CDR3aa: ASSPLHSGSSYNEQF
v_gene: TRBV28; CDR3aa: ASTTTGLDGEWEQF
v_gene: TRBV2; CDR3aa: ASSRYNEQF
v_gene: TRBV7-2; CDR3aa: ASSSDWGWGETQY
v_gene: TRBV5-1; CDR3aa: ASSLGAGGVYEQY
v_gene: TRBV6-6; CDR3aa: ASNNGGTRPEKLF
v_gene: TRBV2; CDR3aa: ASSEPGNYEQY
v_gene: TRBV7-9; CDR3aa: ASSRDTEETQY
v_gene: TRBV4-2; CDR3aa: ASSQGPYEQY
v_gene: TRBV28; CDR3aa: ASRIGRGEQY
v_gene: TRBV28; CDR3aa: ASSGATLAETQY
v_gene: TRBV13; CDR3aa: ASSLTAGAWETQY
v_gene: TRBV28; CDR3aa: ASTRGGEQPQH
v_gene: TRBV28; CDR3aa: ASGPTGDSGNTIY
v_gene: TRBV7-8; CDR3aa: ASRRGGGSYEQY
v_gene: TRBV5-5; CDR3aa: ASSLVLGVTEAF